This T cell receptor (beta chain) was sequenced during a study of graft-versus-host responses after intestinal transplantation. Profiled with immunoSEQ multiplex PCR; TCRdb holds only in-frame clones, not every one. The profile shows more than 65,000 clones, around nine tenths of them singletons. About this clone itself: Its specificity is not known.

Study results and caveats: Recipient marrow contained GvH clones, some of which appeared first in ileum or blood.

The V gene end was trimmed by 0 bases and the J gene end by 1 base; junction bases not matched to a gene: 4. The CDR3 is 16 amino acids. Germline CDR1 and CDR2: SGHVS and FQNEAQ. This sequence was found in a human donor who received an intestinal transplant. V and J are TRBV7-8 and TRBJ2-7; TRBD2 matches at 9 bases. This specimen consisted of unstimulated CD4+ T cells sorted from spleen or lymph node cells, obtained before intestinal transplant. CDR3 in amino acids: CASSLARGGGSYEQYF. The DNA of the CDR3 is TGTGCCAGCAGCTTAGCGCGGGGGGGCGGATCCTACGAGCAGTACTTC.